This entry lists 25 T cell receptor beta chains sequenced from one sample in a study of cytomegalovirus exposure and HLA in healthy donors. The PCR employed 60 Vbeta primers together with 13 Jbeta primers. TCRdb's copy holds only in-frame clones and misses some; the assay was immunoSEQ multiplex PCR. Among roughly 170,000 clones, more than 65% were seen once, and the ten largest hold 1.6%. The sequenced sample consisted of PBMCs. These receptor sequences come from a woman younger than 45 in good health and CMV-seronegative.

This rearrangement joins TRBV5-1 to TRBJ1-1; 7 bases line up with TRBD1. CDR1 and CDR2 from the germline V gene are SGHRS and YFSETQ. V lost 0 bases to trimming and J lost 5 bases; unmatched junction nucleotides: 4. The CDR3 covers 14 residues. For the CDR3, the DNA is TGCGCCAGCAGCTTGGACAGGGGATATACTGAAGCTTTCTTT. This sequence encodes CASSLDRGYTEAFF.

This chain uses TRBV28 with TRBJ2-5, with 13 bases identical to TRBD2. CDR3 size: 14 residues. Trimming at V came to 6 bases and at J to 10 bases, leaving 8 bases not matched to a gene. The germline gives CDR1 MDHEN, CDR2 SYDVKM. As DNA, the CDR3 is TGTGCCAGCAGCCTACTAGCGGGAGGGCCCATCCAGTACTTC. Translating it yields CASSLLAGGPIQYF.

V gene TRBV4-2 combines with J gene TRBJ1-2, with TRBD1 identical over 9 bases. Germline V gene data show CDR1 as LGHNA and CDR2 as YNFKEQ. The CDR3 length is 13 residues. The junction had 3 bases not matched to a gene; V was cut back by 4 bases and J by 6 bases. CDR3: CASSPGQGDGYTF. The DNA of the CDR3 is TGTGCCAGCAGCCCGGGACAGGGTGATGGCTACACCTTC.

CDR3 residues: CASSDPGTGRYEQYF. For the CDR3, the DNA is TGTGCCAGCAGTGATCCCGGGACAGGGAGATACGAGCAGTACTTC. The chain carries TRBV25-1 and TRBJ2-7, with TRBD1 matching 9 bases. Germline CDR1 reads MGHDK; CDR2 reads SYGVNS. CDR3 size: 15 residues. Trimming at V came to 3 bases and at J to 4 bases, leaving 7 bases not matched to a gene.

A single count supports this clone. The CDR3 DNA sequence: TGTGCCAGCAGCCTGAGCTTGGGGGGGCGCAATCAGCCCCAGCATTTT. Translated: CASSLSLGGRNQPQHF. The chain carries TRBV13 and TRBJ1-5; a weak D match, TRBD1 (6 bases). The germline V gene encodes CDR1 PRHDT and CDR2 FYEKMQ (reference sequence). Trimming left V 5 bases short and J 2 bases short, with 16 bases between. The CDR3 length is 16 residues. Full variable domain (rest looked up from reference TRBV13 and TRBJ1-5): AAGVIQSPRHLIKEKRETATLKCYPIPRHDTVYWYQQGPGQDPQFLISFYEKMQSDKGSIPDRFSAQQFSDYHSELNMSSLELGDSALYFCASSLSLGGRNQPQHFGDGTRLSIL.

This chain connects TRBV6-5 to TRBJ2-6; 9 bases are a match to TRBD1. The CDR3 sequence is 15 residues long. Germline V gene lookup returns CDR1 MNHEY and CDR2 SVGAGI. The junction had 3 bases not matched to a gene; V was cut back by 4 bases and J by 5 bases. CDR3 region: CASSSGQGRANVLTF. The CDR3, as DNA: TGTGCCAGCAGTTCCGGACAGGGGCGGGCCAACGTCCTGACTTTC.

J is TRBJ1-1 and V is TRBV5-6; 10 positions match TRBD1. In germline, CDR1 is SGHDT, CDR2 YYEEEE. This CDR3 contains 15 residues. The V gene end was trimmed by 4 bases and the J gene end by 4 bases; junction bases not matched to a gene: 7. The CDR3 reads CASSSVGQGRTEAFF. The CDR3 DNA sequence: TGTGCCAGCAGCAGCGTGGGACAGGGGCGCACTGAAGCTTTCTTT.

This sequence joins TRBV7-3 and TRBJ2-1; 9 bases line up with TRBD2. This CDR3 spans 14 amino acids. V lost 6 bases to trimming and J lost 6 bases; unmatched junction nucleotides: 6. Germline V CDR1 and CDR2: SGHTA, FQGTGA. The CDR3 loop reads CASSEGLAVNEQFF. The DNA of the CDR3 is TGTGCCAGCAGTGAGGGACTAGCCGTCAATGAGCAGTTCTTC. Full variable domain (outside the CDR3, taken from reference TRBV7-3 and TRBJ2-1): GAGVSQTPSNKVTEKGKYVELRCDPISGHTALYWYRQSLGQGPEFLIYFQGTGAADDSGLPNDRFFAVRPEGSVSTLKIQRTERGDSAVYLCASSEGLAVNEQFFGPGTRLTVL.

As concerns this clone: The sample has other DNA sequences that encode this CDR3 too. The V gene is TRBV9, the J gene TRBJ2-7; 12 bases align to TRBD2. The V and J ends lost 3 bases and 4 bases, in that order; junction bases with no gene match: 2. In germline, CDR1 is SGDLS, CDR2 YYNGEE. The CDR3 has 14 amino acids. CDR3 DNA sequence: TGTGCCAGCAGCGCCACTAGCGGGGGGTACGAGCAGTACTTC. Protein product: CASSATSGGYEQYF.

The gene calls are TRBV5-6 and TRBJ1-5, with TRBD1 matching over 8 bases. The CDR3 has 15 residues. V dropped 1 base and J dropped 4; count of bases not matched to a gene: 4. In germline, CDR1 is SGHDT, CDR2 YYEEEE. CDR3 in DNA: TGTGCCAGCAGCTTGCAAGGACAGGGTAATCAGCCCCAGCATTTT. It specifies CASSLQGQGNQPQHF.

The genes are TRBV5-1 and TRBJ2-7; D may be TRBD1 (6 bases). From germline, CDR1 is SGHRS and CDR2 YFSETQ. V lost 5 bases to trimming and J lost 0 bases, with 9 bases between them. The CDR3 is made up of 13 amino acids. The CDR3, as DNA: TGCGCCAGCAGTTCAGGGGTCTCCTACGAGCAGTACTTC. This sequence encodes CASSSGVSYEQYF. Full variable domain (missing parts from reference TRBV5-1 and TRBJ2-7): KAGVTQTPRYLIKTRGQQVTLSCSPISGHRSVSWYQQTPGQGLQFLFEYFSETQRNKGNFPGRFSGRQFSNSRSEMNVSTLELGDSALYLCASSSGVSYEQYFGPGTRLTVT.

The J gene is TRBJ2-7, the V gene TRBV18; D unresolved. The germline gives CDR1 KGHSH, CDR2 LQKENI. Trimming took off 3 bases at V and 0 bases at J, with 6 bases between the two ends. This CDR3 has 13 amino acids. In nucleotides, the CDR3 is TGTGCCAGCTCACCCGCGAGCTCCTACGAGCAGTACTTC. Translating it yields CASSPASSYEQYF.

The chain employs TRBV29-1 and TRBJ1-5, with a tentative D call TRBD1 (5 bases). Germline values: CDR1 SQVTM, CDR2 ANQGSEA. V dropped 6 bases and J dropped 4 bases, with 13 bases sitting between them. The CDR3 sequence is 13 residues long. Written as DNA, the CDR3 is TGCAGCGTATCAGGGCTACGGAATCAGCCCCAGCATTTT. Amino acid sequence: CSVSGLRNQPQHF.

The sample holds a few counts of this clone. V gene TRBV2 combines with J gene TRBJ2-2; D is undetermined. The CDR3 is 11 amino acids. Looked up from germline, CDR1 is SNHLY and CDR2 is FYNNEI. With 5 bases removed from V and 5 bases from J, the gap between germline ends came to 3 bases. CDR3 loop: CASSYTGELFF. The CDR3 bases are TGTGCCAGCAGTTATACCGGGGAGCTGTTTTTT.

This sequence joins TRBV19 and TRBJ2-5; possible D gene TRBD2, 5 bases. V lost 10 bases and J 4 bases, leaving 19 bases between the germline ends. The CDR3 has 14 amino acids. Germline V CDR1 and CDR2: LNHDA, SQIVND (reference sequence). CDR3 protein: CATLGGVSGETQYF. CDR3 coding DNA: TGTGCCACCCTTGGAGGAGTATCCGGAGAGACCCAGTACTTC.

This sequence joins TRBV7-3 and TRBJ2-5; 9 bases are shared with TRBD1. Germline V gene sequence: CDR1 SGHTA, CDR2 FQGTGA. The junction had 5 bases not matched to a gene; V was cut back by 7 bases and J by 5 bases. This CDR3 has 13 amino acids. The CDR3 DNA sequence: TGTGCCAGCACGACAGGGGGTTCGGAGACCCAGTACTTC. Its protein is CASTTGGSETQYF.

Here the CDR3 DNA reads TGTGCCAGCAGCTTAGAGCTCGGGACATTCGAAGCTTTCTTT. Amino acid sequence: CASSLELGTFEAFF. The chain recombines TRBV11-2 with TRBJ1-1; weak D call: TRBD1 (6 bases). V was cut by 0 bases and J by 8 bases, with 13 bases left in between. Per the germline V gene, CDR1 is SGHAT and CDR2 is FQNNGV. This CDR3 region has 14 residues.

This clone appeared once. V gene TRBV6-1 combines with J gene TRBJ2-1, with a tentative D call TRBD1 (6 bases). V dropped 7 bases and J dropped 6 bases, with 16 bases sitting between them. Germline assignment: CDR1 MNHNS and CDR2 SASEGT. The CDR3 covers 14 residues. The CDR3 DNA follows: TGTGCCAGCAACAGGGACATGGACCGCAATGAGCAGTTCTTC. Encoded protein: CASNRDMDRNEQFF.

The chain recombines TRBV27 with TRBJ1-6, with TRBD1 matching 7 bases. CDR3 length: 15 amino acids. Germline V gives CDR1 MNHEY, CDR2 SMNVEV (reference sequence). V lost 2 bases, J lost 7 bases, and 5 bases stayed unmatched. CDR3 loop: CASSLGWDSNSPLHF. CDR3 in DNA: TGTGCCAGCAGTTTAGGTTGGGACAGCAATTCACCCCTCCACTTT.

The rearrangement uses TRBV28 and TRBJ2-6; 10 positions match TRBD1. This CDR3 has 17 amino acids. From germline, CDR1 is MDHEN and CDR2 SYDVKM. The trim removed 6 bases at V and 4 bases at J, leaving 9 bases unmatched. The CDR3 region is CASRGQGTSKGANVLTF. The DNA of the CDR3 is TGTGCCAGCAGGGGACAGGGGACTTCGAAAGGGGCCAACGTCCTGACTTTC.

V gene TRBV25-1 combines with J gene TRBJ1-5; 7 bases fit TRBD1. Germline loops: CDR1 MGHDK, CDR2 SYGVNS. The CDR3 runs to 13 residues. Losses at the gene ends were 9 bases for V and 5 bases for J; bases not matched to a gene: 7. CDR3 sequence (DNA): TGTGCCAGTCAACAGGGGCCGGATCAGCCCCAGCATTTT. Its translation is CASQQGPDQPQHF.

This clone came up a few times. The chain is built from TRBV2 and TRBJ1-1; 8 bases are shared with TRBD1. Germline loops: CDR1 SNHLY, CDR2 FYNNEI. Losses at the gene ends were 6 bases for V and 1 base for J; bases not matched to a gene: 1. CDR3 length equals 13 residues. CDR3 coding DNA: TGTGCCAGCAGCCAGGGGGCGAACACTGAAGCTTTCTTT. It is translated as CASSQGANTEAFF.

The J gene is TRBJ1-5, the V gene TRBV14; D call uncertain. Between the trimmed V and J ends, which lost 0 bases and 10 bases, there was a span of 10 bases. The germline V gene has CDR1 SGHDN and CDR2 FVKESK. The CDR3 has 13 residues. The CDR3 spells CASSQDWQAPQHF. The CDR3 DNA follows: TGTGCCAGCAGCCAAGATTGGCAGGCCCCCCAGCATTTT.

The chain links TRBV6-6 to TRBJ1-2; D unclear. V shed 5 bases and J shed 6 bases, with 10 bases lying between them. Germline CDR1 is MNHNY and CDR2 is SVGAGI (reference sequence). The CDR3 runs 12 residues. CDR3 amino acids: CASSRTGDGYTF. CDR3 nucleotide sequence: TGTGCCAGCAGTAGAACGGGAGATGGCTACACCTTC.

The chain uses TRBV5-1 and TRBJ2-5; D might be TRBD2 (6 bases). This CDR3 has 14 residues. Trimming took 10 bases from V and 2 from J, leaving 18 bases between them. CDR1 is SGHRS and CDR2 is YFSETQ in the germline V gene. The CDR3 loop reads CASQAGYLQETQYF. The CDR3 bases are TGCGCCTCTCAGGCGGGGTATTTACAAGAGACCCAGTACTTC.